The sequence of this T cell receptor (beta chain) was determined in a study of blood T cell repertoires in COVID-19. The wider study: Collection of acute and convalescent COVID-19 samples took place in the United States, Italy and Spain. The analysed material was cDNA or gDNA that came from T cells, B-cell-depleted T cells, or PBMCs.

V was pared by 3 bases and J by 5 bases, with 7 bases between. The CDR3 covers 12 residues. CDR1 and CDR2 from the germline V gene are SEHNR and FQNEAQ (reference sequence). The authors' processing: Nucleated cell number was recorded as an estimate derived from reference gene primer amplification. Using immunoSEQ multiplex PCR, the repertoire was profiled, and TCRdb retains in-frame clones only, with some absent. The V and J calls and clone size were taken over from that table, and D and trimming were inferred from the DNA. The sample includes about 94,000 clones, less than 85% seen only once; the top ten take roughly 19%.

The source is a woman of 80 years or more with acute or convalescent COVID-19. The V call is TRBV7-9, the J call TRBJ2-5, with D hard to call. Input material: peripheral blood. CDR3 sequence (DNA): TGTGCCAGCAGCTTCGAACGGGAGACCCAGTACTTC. Its translation: CASSFERETQYF.